A selection of T cell receptor beta chains follows, all from one sample in a study of blood T cell repertoires in COVID-19. Sequencing was performed with immunoSEQ multiplex PCR; in TCRdb, only in-frame clones are kept and a portion is missing. There are almost 200,000 clones in the sample; roughly 77% occur only once, and roughly 5.7% lies in the top ten. Sample: peripheral blood. All receptors come from a woman in her thirties or forties with COVID-19, enrolled during active disease. Each CDR3 is given with its conserved first and last residue. Fields, in order: V gene, J gene, clone size, D gene, CDR3 protein, CDR3 DNA. D genes are given only for firm matches. Not every row has a clone size; where given, it reads once, few, many or a size class.

V gene: TRBV27
J gene: TRBJ2-1
clone size: .
D gene: .
CDR3 protein: CASWRIDINEQFF
CDR3 DNA: TGTGCCAGCTGGAGGATAGACATCAATGAGCAGTTCTTC

V gene: TRBV6-6
J gene: TRBJ2-7
clone size: .
D gene: .
CDR3 protein: CASSYRSGGHEQYF
CDR3 DNA: TGTGCCAGCAGTTATAGGTCGGGGGGCCACGAGCAGTACTTC

V gene: TRBV25-1
J gene: TRBJ1-3
clone size: .
D gene: .
CDR3 protein: CASSDLRVAGNTIYF
CDR3 DNA: TGTGCCAGCAGTGACCTCAGGGTAGCAGGAAACACCATATATTTT

V gene: TRBV6-2/TRBV6-3
J gene: TRBJ2-5
clone size: .
D gene: .
CDR3 protein: CASSPADQETQYF
CDR3 DNA: TGTGCCAGCAGTCCCGCGGACCAAGAGACCCAGTACTTC

V gene: TRBV7-8
J gene: TRBJ1-5
clone size: many
D gene: .
CDR3 protein: CASSLAGTGYGNQPQHF
CDR3 DNA: TGTGCCAGCAGCTTAGCCGGCACAGGCTATGGCAATCAGCCCCAGCATTTT

V gene: TRBV18
J gene: TRBJ2-2
clone size: .
D gene: TRBD1
CDR3 protein: CASSRDRGTGELFF
CDR3 DNA: TGTGCCAGCTCACGGGACAGGGGCACCGGGGAGCTGTTTTTT

V gene: TRBV6-4
J gene: TRBJ2-3
clone size: .
D gene: TRBD2
CDR3 protein: CASPGGTSTDTQYF
CDR3 DNA: TGTGCCAGCCCCGGGGGGACTAGCACAGATACGCAGTATTTT

V gene: TRBV11-3
J gene: TRBJ2-2
clone size: .
D gene: .
CDR3 protein: CASSSTRVGELFF
CDR3 DNA: TGTGCCAGCAGCTCTACCCGGGTCGGGGAGCTGTTTTTT

V gene: TRBV7-9
J gene: TRBJ2-5
clone size: .
D gene: .
CDR3 protein: CATLPQGRETQYF
CDR3 DNA: TGTGCCACCCTACCACAGGGTAGGGAGACCCAGTACTTC

V gene: TRBV11-3
J gene: TRBJ2-7
clone size: .
D gene: .
CDR3 protein: CASSFSTAGEQYF
CDR3 DNA: TGTGCCAGCAGCTTTTCCACCGCCGGCGAGCAGTACTTC

V gene: TRBV2
J gene: TRBJ1-3
clone size: .
D gene: .
CDR3 protein: CASRIDRTATIYF
CDR3 DNA: TGTGCCAGCAGAATCGACAGGACGGCCACCATATATTTT

V gene: TRBV6-5
J gene: TRBJ1-4
clone size: .
D gene: .
CDR3 protein: CASQESSNEKLFF
CDR3 DNA: TGTGCCAGTCAAGAAAGCTCTAATGAAAAACTGTTTTTT

V gene: TRBV12-3/TRBV12-4
J gene: TRBJ2-1
clone size: .
D gene: .
CDR3 protein: CASSLGQYNEQFF
CDR3 DNA: TGTGCCAGCAGTTTAGGACAGTACAATGAGCAGTTCTTC

V gene: TRBV6-4
J gene: TRBJ2-1
clone size: .
D gene: .
CDR3 protein: CASSDSPGLHNEQFF
CDR3 DNA: TGTGCCAGCAGTGACTCTCCGGGACTTCACAATGAGCAGTTCTTC

V gene: TRBV27
J gene: TRBJ1-5
clone size: .
D gene: TRBD1
CDR3 protein: CASSPESRRGQGEGSNQPQHF
CDR3 DNA: TGTGCCAGCAGTCCAGAATCTAGGAGGGGACAGGGGGAAGGAAGCAATCAGCCCCAGCATTTT

V gene: TRBV5-1
J gene: TRBJ1-1
clone size: .
D gene: TRBD1
CDR3 protein: CASRDRGQGAFF
CDR3 DNA: TGCGCCAGCAGAGACAGGGGGCAAGGAGCTTTCTTT

V gene: TRBV6-1
J gene: TRBJ2-7
clone size: .
D gene: .
CDR3 protein: CASSEALRGSAYEQYF
CDR3 DNA: TGTGCCAGCAGTGAAGCGCTGCGGGGTAGCGCCTACGAGCAGTACTTC

V gene: TRBV7-8
J gene: TRBJ1-4
clone size: .
D gene: TRBD1
CDR3 protein: CASSQGDRTNEKLFF
CDR3 DNA: TGTGCCAGCAGCCAAGGGGACAGAACTAATGAAAAACTGTTTTTT

V gene: TRBV4-2
J gene: TRBJ1-3
clone size: .
D gene: .
CDR3 protein: CASSQGPSSSGNTIYF
CDR3 DNA: TGTGCCAGCAGCCAAGGTCCCTCGAGCTCTGGAAACACCATATATTTT

V gene: TRBV9
J gene: TRBJ1-5
clone size: .
D gene: .
CDR3 protein: CASSVSPSPVEPQHF
CDR3 DNA: TGTGCCAGCAGCGTGTCCCCCTCCCCGGTGGAGCCCCAGCATTTT

V gene: TRBV7-9
J gene: TRBJ1-2
clone size: .
D gene: .
CDR3 protein: CASSLDRTSNYGYTF
CDR3 DNA: TGTGCCAGCAGCTTAGACAGGACCTCAAACTATGGCTACACCTTC

V gene: TRBV6-5
J gene: TRBJ1-2
clone size: .
D gene: TRBD1
CDR3 protein: CASSPTGGRPYGYTF
CDR3 DNA: TGTGCCAGCAGTCCTACAGGGGGGAGGCCCTATGGCTACACCTTC

V gene: TRBV10-3
J gene: TRBJ1-2
clone size: .
D gene: TRBD1
CDR3 protein: CAIRSGDRGEGYTF
CDR3 DNA: TGTGCCATCAGAAGTGGAGACAGGGGGGAAGGCTACACCTTC

V gene: TRBV5-1
J gene: TRBJ1-5
clone size: .
D gene: TRBD1
CDR3 protein: CASSPGGTENQPQHF
CDR3 DNA: TGCGCCAGCAGCCCGGGTGGGACAGAAAATCAGCCCCAGCATTTT

V gene: TRBV19
J gene: TRBJ1-1
clone size: .
D gene: .
CDR3 protein: CATLDRYMNTEAFF
CDR3 DNA: TGTGCCACCCTGGACAGATACATGAACACTGAAGCTTTCTTT

V gene: TRBV5-1
J gene: TRBJ2-7
clone size: few
D gene: TRBD2
CDR3 protein: CASSLGQGLAGQYF
CDR3 DNA: TGCGCCAGCAGCTTGGGCCAGGGACTAGCGGGACAGTACTTC

V gene: TRBV5-8
J gene: TRBJ1-5
clone size: .
D gene: .
CDR3 protein: CASSLLLHQPQHF
CDR3 DNA: TGTGCCAGCAGCTTACTATTACATCAGCCCCAGCATTTT

V gene: TRBV13
J gene: TRBJ1-2
clone size: .
D gene: .
CDR3 protein: CASSLEGWAAGANYGYTF
CDR3 DNA: TGTGCCAGCAGCTTAGAAGGTTGGGCGGCGGGAGCTAACTATGGCTACACCTTC

V gene: TRBV5-1
J gene: TRBJ2-7
clone size: .
D gene: TRBD1
CDR3 protein: CASSWDRKSYEQYF
CDR3 DNA: TGCGCCAGCAGCTGGGACAGGAAGTCCTACGAGCAGTACTTC

V gene: TRBV23-1
J gene: TRBJ1-6
clone size: .
D gene: .
CDR3 protein: CASSHTQEAYNSPLHF
CDR3 DNA: TGCGCCAGCAGTCACACCCAGGAAGCCTATAATTCACCCCTCCACTTT

V gene: TRBV7-6
J gene: TRBJ2-5
clone size: .
D gene: .
CDR3 protein: CASSLQGLYQETQYF
CDR3 DNA: TGTGCCAGCAGCTTACAGGGCTTATATCAAGAGACCCAGTACTTC

V gene: TRBV9
J gene: TRBJ2-1
clone size: few
D gene: TRBD1
CDR3 protein: CASSATGTGYNEQFF
CDR3 DNA: TGTGCCAGCAGCGCAACCGGGACAGGATACAATGAGCAGTTCTTC

V gene: TRBV6-2/TRBV6-3
J gene: TRBJ2-1
clone size: few
D gene: TRBD2
CDR3 protein: CASSWSSGGASEQFF
CDR3 DNA: TGTGCCAGCAGTTGGTCTAGCGGGGGGGCGAGTGAGCAGTTCTTC

V gene: TRBV30
J gene: TRBJ1-6
clone size: once
D gene: .
CDR3 protein: CAWRRMRGSSPLHF
CDR3 DNA: TGTGCCTGGAGACGGATGAGAGGTAGCTCACCCCTCCACTTT

V gene: TRBV9
J gene: TRBJ1-1
clone size: few
D gene: .
CDR3 protein: CASSEGLLSTEAFF
CDR3 DNA: TGTGCCAGCAGCGAAGGACTCCTGTCCACTGAAGCTTTCTTT

V gene: TRBV11-3
J gene: TRBJ2-2
clone size: .
D gene: .
CDR3 protein: CASSSFTGELFF
CDR3 DNA: TGTGCCAGCAGCTCGTTCACCGGGGAGCTGTTTTTT

V gene: TRBV27
J gene: TRBJ1-6
clone size: once
D gene: TRBD1
CDR3 protein: CASSFGTGGDSPLHF
CDR3 DNA: TGTGCCAGCAGTTTTGGGACAGGGGGCGATTCACCCCTCCACTTT

V gene: TRBV2
J gene: TRBJ2-5
clone size: few
D gene: .
CDR3 protein: CARRQSSGTQYF
CDR3 DNA: TGTGCCAGGAGACAGAGCTCGGGGACCCAGTACTTC

V gene: TRBV2
J gene: TRBJ1-6
clone size: .
D gene: .
CDR3 protein: CASSEWQGLRPLHF
CDR3 DNA: TGTGCCAGCAGTGAGTGGCAGGGCCTTCGCCCCCTCCACTTT

V gene: TRBV7-8
J gene: TRBJ2-1
clone size: few
D gene: .
CDR3 protein: CASSLEVGIYNEQFF
CDR3 DNA: TGTGCCAGCAGCTTAGAGGTCGGGATATACAATGAGCAGTTCTTC

V gene: TRBV18
J gene: TRBJ1-1
clone size: .
D gene: TRBD1
CDR3 protein: CASWEQGAGTEAFF
CDR3 DNA: TGTGCCAGCTGGGAACAGGGGGCAGGCACTGAAGCTTTCTTT

V gene: TRBV10-3
J gene: TRBJ2-3
clone size: .
D gene: .
CDR3 protein: CAIFSGSTDTQYF
CDR3 DNA: TGTGCCATTTTTAGCGGATCCACAGATACGCAGTATTTT

V gene: TRBV2
J gene: TRBJ2-2
clone size: .
D gene: .
CDR3 protein: CASSEQRRWISINTGELFF
CDR3 DNA: TGTGCCAGCAGTGAGCAGCGGCGATGGATCTCGATAAACACCGGGGAGCTGTTTTTT

V gene: TRBV9
J gene: TRBJ2-5
clone size: few
D gene: .
CDR3 protein: CASSVGGQQETQYF
CDR3 DNA: TGTGCCAGCAGCGTAGGAGGACAGCAAGAGACCCAGTACTTC

V gene: TRBV2
J gene: TRBJ2-7
clone size: .
D gene: .
CDR3 protein: CASSYLAGSDGEQYF
CDR3 DNA: TGTGCCAGCAGTTACCTTGCGGGGTCCGATGGAGAGCAGTACTTC

V gene: TRBV11-3
J gene: TRBJ1-1
clone size: once
D gene: .
CDR3 protein: CASSLAGGTEAFF
CDR3 DNA: TGTGCCAGCAGCTTAGCTGGGGGGACTGAAGCTTTCTTT

V gene: TRBV4-2
J gene: TRBJ1-5
clone size: .
D gene: TRBD1
CDR3 protein: CASRPTGGGDQPQHF
CDR3 DNA: TGTGCCAGCAGACCTACAGGGGGAGGGGATCAGCCCCAGCATTTT

V gene: TRBV3-1/TRBV3-2
J gene: TRBJ1-2
clone size: once
D gene: TRBD1
CDR3 protein: CASSQEAGGFYGYTF
CDR3 DNA: TGTGCCAGCAGCCAAGAGGCAGGGGGCTTCTATGGCTACACCTTC

V gene: TRBV10-3
J gene: TRBJ2-2
clone size: .
D gene: TRBD1
CDR3 protein: CAIWDSTGELFF
CDR3 DNA: TGTGCCATCTGGGACAGCACCGGGGAGCTGTTTTTT

V gene: TRBV28
J gene: TRBJ1-2
clone size: .
D gene: .
CDR3 protein: CASSFRDYGYTF
CDR3 DNA: TGTGCCAGCAGTTTTCGTGACTATGGCTACACCTTC

V gene: TRBV7-2
J gene: TRBJ2-7
clone size: .
D gene: TRBD2
CDR3 protein: CASSLGRLAGRYEQYF
CDR3 DNA: TGTGCCAGCAGCTTAGGTCGACTAGCGGGGCGCTACGAGCAGTACTTC

V gene: TRBV7-3
J gene: TRBJ2-6
clone size: few
D gene: TRBD2
CDR3 protein: CASSLTSASSGANVLTF
CDR3 DNA: TGTGCCAGCAGCCTGACTAGCGCCAGCTCTGGGGCCAACGTCCTGACTTTC

V gene: TRBV6-5
J gene: TRBJ2-1
clone size: .
D gene: TRBD1
CDR3 protein: CASSGTGHNEQFF
CDR3 DNA: TGTGCCAGCAGCGGGACAGGGCATAATGAGCAGTTCTTC

V gene: TRBV20-1
J gene: TRBJ2-3
clone size: .
D gene: .
CDR3 protein: CSSFAVTQYF
CDR3 DNA: TGCAGTTCCTTTGCGGTTACGCAGTATTTT

V gene: TRBV3-1/TRBV3-2
J gene: TRBJ2-2
clone size: .
D gene: .
CDR3 protein: CASSQENIGELFF
CDR3 DNA: TGTGCCAGCAGCCAAGAAAATATAGGGGAGCTGTTTTTT